The entry below describes one TCR beta chain. This entry belongs to a study of blood T cell repertoires in COVID-19. Turning to the study itself: The origin of the acute and convalescent COVID-19 samples was the United States, Italy and Spain. PBMCs, B-cell-depleted T cells, or T cells provided the cDNA or gDNA that made up the material.

The germline V gene encodes CDR1 LNHDA and CDR2 SQIVND (reference sequence). V lost 6 bases, J lost 3 bases, and 8 bases lay in between. The CDR3 length is 12 residues. Method: immunoSEQ multiplex PCR; TCRdb's copy keeps in-frame clones and lacks some. Seen here are 180,000 or so clones, about 81% observed once, and the top ten hold roughly 9.1%. This sequence joins TRBV19 and TRBJ1-1, with a possible D match to TRBD1 (5 bases). This clonotype was sampled from a woman in her 70s with acute or convalescent COVID-19. Sequencing used peripheral blood. The CDR3 nucleotides read TGTGCCAGTAGGGAGGGGTACACTGAAGCTTTCTTT. Amino acid sequence: CASREGYTEAFF.